These 17 T cell receptor beta chains were all obtained from the same sample, sequenced in a study of Ad26.COV2.S vaccination and SARS-CoV-2 variants. Clones were read by immunoSEQ multiplex PCR, and TCRdb kept only the in-frame ones, dropping some. The profile shows 400,000 to 450,000 clones, less than 95% of them singletons. The treatment denotes: 19 received Ad26.COV2.S at low or high dose, single or two shots; about 5 received placebo; per-sample allocation not given. Following the first vaccine or placebo injection, samples were taken on day 63. Sequenced material: peripheral blood, taken in a trial of Ad26.COV2.S vaccine versus placebo. These receptor sequences come from a person aged 18-65 years who received the Ad26.COV2.S COVID-19 vaccine or a placebo.

This chain uses TRBV18 with TRBJ1-1, with TRBD1 matching 7 bases. V dropped 3 bases and J dropped 7; count of bases not matched to a gene: 8. CDR3 length: 14 residues. The V gene's germline CDR1 is KGHSH and CDR2 LQKENI. CDR3 loop: CASSPSQGSSEAFF. In DNA form, the CDR3 reads TGTGCCAGCTCACCCTCACAGGGGAGCAGTGAAGCTTTCTTT. The whole variable domain, remainder taken from reference TRBV18 and TRBJ1-1, is NAGVMQNPRHLVRRRGQEARLRCSPMKGHSHVYWYRQLPEEGLKFMVYLQKENIIDESGMPKERFSAEFPKEGPSILRIQQVVRGDSAAYFCASSPSQGSSEAFFGQGTRLTVV.

The gene calls are TRBV9 and TRBJ2-1; D tentatively reads TRBD1 or TRBD2 (5 bases each). The CDR3 loop spans 14 amino acids. Trimming removed 0 bases from V and 6 bases from J, with 10 bases in between. CDR1 is SGDLS, CDR2 YYNGEE, per germline. This CDR3 reads CASSVAGRSNEQFF. The CDR3 DNA reads TGTGCCAGCAGCGTAGCGGGGCGGAGCAATGAGCAGTTCTTC.

DNA of the CDR3: TGTGCCAGCAGAGAACTAGCGGACAAGGCTCATGAGACCCAGTACTTC. Encoded protein: CASRELADKAHETQYF. V usage is TRBV28 and J usage is TRBJ2-5, with TRBD2 identical over 8 bases. The CDR3 extends over 16 amino acids. The germline CDR1 and CDR2 sequences are MDHEN and SYDVKM. V trimming: 6 bases; J trimming: 5 bases; junction bases outside the gene matches: 14.

In DNA form, the CDR3 reads TGTGCCAGCAGTCGGAAGGACAGGGGGACGAGGGGCTACACCTTC. Protein sequence: CASSRKDRGTRGYTF. The V call is TRBV28, the J call TRBJ1-2; TRBD1 matches at 10 bases. Trimming took 5 bases from V and 8 from J; bases not matched to a gene: 11. Germline V CDR1 and CDR2: MDHEN, SYDVKM. The CDR3 is 15 amino acids.

V and J are TRBV3-1 (or the pseudogene TRBV3-2) and TRBJ2-1; TRBD2 might be the D (6 bases). The CDR3 length is 17 residues. CDR1 and CDR2 from the germline V gene are LGHDT and YNNKEL (reference sequence). The V gene lost 3 bases and the J gene lost 0 bases, with 15 bases spanning the gap. DNA of the CDR3: TGTGCCAGCAGCCAGGAAAGCGGGCGCGTCTCCTACAATGAGCAGTTCTTC. It translates to CASSQESGRVSYNEQFF.

DNA of the CDR3: TGTGCCAGCACCTCACACTCTGGAAACACCATATATTTT. Translating it yields CASTSHSGNTIYF. The chain combines TRBV7-8 with TRBJ1-3; the D is unclear. This CDR3 is built from 13 residues. The germline gives CDR1 SGHVS, CDR2 FQNEAQ. V lost 7 bases, J lost 0 bases, and 7 bases lay in between. Variable domain in full (rest from reference TRBV7-8 and TRBJ1-3): GAGVSQSPRYKVAKRGQDVALRCDPISGHVSLFWYQQALGQGPEFLTYFQNEAQLDKSGLPSDRFFAERPEGSVSTLKIQRTQQEDSAVYLCASTSHSGNTIYFGEGSWLTVV.

With regard to this clone: A read error may produce the germline difference seen at one junction end. The rearrangement uses TRBV30 and TRBJ2-3; TRBD2 agrees at 13 bases. CDR1 is GTSNPN and CDR2 is SVGIG in the germline V gene (reference sequence). This CDR3 is 13 amino acids long. CDR3 coding DNA: TGTGCCTGGAGTGTTCTACTAGCGGGAGGGCCTAATTTT. Translation: CAWSVLLAGGPNF.

V usage is TRBV4-1 and J usage is TRBJ2-6; tentatively, D is TRBD1 (6 bases). V dropped 0 bases and J dropped 0 bases, with 24 bases sitting between them. CDR1 is MGHRA and CDR2 is YSYEKL in the germline V gene. CDR3 length: 22 amino acids. This chain's CDR3 is CASSQDLGGRGPNFSGANVLTF. The CDR3 region has the DNA TGCGCCAGCAGCCAAGATCTTGGGGGCAGGGGTCCTAACTTCTCTGGGGCCAACGTCCTGACTTTC.

The rearrangement links TRBV24-1 to TRBJ2-5, with D perhaps matching TRBD1 or TRBD2 (5 bases each). V lost 3 bases and J lost 3, with 13 bases in between. The V gene's germline CDR1 is KGHDR and CDR2 SFDVKD. The CDR3 is 15 amino acids. This CDR3 reads CATSDPTGTEETQYF. The CDR3 DNA reads as TGTGCCACCAGTGATCCGACGGGGACCGAAGAGACCCAGTACTTC.

This sequence joins TRBV28 and TRBJ1-4; possibly TRBD1 for D (6 bases). The germline V and J ends were trimmed by 3 bases and 8 bases, with 13 bases remaining between them. The germline V gene encodes CDR1 MDHEN and CDR2 SYDVKM. The CDR3 consists of 14 residues. The CDR3 DNA follows: TGTGCCAGCAGTTTCAGGCAGGGGATAGAAAAACTGTTTTTT. Encoded protein: CASSFRQGIEKLFF.

This chain links TRBV25-1 with TRBJ2-2; 7 bases are a match to TRBD2. Unmatched junction bases numbered 1, after V lost 6 bases and J lost 0 bases. In germline, CDR1 is MGHDK, CDR2 SYGVNS. The CDR3 loop spans 14 amino acids. The CDR3 DNA reads TGTGCCAGCAGAGGACTAGCGAACACCGGGGAGCTGTTTTTT. This gives the protein CASRGLANTGELFF.

This clone was counted between two and nine times. The chain employs TRBV4-2 and TRBJ1-1; 8 bases fit TRBD1. V dropped 5 bases and J dropped 3; count of bases not matched to a gene: 11. Germline-derived CDR1 and CDR2 are LGHNA and YNFKEQ. The CDR3 sequence is 16 residues long. CDR3 residues: CASSAQGGRVYTEAFF. The CDR3 region has the DNA TGTGCCAGCAGCGCACAGGGGGGAAGGGTTTACACTGAAGCTTTCTTT.

CDR3 sequence (DNA): TGTGCCAGCAGTTTAGTGGGGGTCTCTGGGGCCAACGTCCTGACTTTC. It codes for CASSLVGVSGANVLTF. This sequence joins TRBV27 and TRBJ2-6, with D perhaps being TRBD1 or TRBD2 (5 bases each). The CDR3 covers 16 residues. Trimming stripped 2 bases from V and 0 bases from J, with 8 bases between. In germline, CDR1 is MNHEY, CDR2 SMNVEV (reference sequence).

V usage is TRBV5-1 and J usage is TRBJ1-6; D is uncertain. The CDR3 length is 16 residues. V lost 0 bases, J lost 7 bases, and 14 bases lay in between. CDR1 and CDR2 from the germline V gene are SGHRS and YFSETQ. In DNA, the CDR3 is TGCGCCAGCAGCTTGGTCCCGACGGGAACCAATTCACCCCTCCACTTT. This codes for CASSLVPTGTNSPLHF. The full variable domain, with the rest looked up from reference TRBV5-1 and TRBJ1-6, is KAGVTQTPRYLIKTRGQQVTLSCSPISGHRSVSWYQQTPGQGLQFLFEYFSETQRNKGNFPGRFSGRQFSNSRSEMNVSTLELGDSALYLCASSLVPTGTNSPLHFGNGTRLTVT.

V usage is TRBV27 and J usage is TRBJ2-1; no reliable D call. Germline loops: CDR1 MNHEY, CDR2 SMNVEV (reference sequence). The length of the CDR3 is 14 residues. V was trimmed by 7 bases and J by 0 bases, leaving 10 bases between them. CDR3 DNA sequence: TGTGCCAGCAAAAGTTTTCCCTCCTACAATGAGCAGTTCTTC. It specifies CASKSFPSYNEQFF.

V is TRBV7-8 and J is TRBJ2-3; perhaps TRBD2 as D (5 bases). The V gene's germline CDR1 is SGHVS and CDR2 FQNEAQ. The CDR3 length is 15 residues. V was shortened by 5 bases and J by 6 bases, with 18 bases between the two germline ends. DNA of the CDR3: TGTGCCAGCAGCCCCTGGAGCCGAGGACTGGATACGCAGTATTTT. Protein: CASSPWSRGLDTQYF.

The chain has TRBV28 and TRBJ2-7; no definite D call. CDR3 length equals 13 residues. The germline CDR1 and CDR2 sequences are MDHEN and SYDVKM. Trimming shortened V by 7 bases and J by 2 bases, and 12 bases separated the two germline ends. The CDR3 nucleotides read TGTGCCAGCACGGAAGCAGTCCCCTACGAGCAGTACTTC. Protein sequence: CASTEAVPYEQYF.